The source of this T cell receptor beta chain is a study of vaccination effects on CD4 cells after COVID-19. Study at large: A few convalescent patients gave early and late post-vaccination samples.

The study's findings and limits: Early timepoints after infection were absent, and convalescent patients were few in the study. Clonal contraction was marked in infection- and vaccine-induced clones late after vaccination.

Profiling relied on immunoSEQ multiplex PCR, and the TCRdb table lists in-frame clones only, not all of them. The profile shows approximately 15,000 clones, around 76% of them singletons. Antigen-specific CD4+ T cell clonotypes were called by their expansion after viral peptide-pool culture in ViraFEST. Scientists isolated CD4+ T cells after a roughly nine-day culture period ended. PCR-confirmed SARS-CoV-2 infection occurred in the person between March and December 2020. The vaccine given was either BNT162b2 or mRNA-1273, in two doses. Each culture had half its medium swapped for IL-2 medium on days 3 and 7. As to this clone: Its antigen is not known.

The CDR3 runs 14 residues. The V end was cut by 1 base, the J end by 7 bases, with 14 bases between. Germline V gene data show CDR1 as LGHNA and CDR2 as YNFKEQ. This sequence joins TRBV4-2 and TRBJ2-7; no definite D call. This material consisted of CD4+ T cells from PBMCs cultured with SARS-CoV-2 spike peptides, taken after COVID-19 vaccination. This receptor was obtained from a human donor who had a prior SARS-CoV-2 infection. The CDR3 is CASSQGDSSREQYF. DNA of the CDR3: TGTGCCAGCAGCCAAGGGGATTCCTCTCGGGAGCAGTACTTC.